The sequence of this T cell receptor (beta chain) was determined in a study of PD-L1 blockade in urothelial cancer. Across the whole study: Males with bladder-origin urothelial cancer constituted twenty-five of 29 patients. Blood analysis was done at 3 weeks (second dose) and 6 weeks after treatment began. A median of about 140,000 T cells was found in the blood samples.

On this clone: Its antigen is still unknown.

Time point in this sample: pretreatment peripheral blood. Produced via immunoSEQ multiplex PCR; TCRdb's table is partial and in-frame only. Found here are about 52,000 clones, around 74% of them singletons; the top ten hold roughly 4%. The germline V gene has CDR1 LGHNA and CDR2 YNFKEQ. Trimming at V came to 0 bases and at J to 2 bases, leaving 11 bases not matched to a gene. CDR3 size: 18 residues. Broader study findings: Below-median pretreatment blood TCR clonality was associated with improved progression-free and overall survival.

The sequenced sample was PBMCs, obtained around atezolizumab (anti-PD-L1) treatment. The chain carries TRBV4-2 and TRBJ1-1; TRBD1 aligns across 8 bases. The TCR comes from a man in his 70s with urothelial cancer. This CDR3 is CASSQERTPAGGNTEAFF. Written as DNA, the CDR3 is TGTGCCAGCAGCCAAGAGAGGACACCGGCAGGGGGCAACACTGAAGCTTTCTTT.